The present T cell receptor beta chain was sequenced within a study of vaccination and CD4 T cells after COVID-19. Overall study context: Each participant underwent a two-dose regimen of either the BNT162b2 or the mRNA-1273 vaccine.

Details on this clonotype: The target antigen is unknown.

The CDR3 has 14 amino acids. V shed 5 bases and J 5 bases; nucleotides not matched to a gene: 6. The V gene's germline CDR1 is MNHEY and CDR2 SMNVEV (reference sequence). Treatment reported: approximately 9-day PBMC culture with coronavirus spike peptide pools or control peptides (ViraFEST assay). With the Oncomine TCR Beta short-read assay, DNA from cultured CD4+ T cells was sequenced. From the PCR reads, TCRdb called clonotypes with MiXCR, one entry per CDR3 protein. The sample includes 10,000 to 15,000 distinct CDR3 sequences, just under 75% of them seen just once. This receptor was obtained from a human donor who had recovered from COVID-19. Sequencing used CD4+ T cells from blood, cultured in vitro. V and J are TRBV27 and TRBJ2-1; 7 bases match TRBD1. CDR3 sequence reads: CASSPYDRDNEQFF. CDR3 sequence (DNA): TGTGCCAGCAGTCCGTACGACAGGGACAATGAGCAGTTCTTC.